This T cell receptor beta chain was captured in a study of cytomegalovirus exposure and HLA in healthy donors. Whole-study results and caveats: It has been reported that TCR beta sequences accurately predicted the HLA-A and HLA-B alleles of most subjects. Many donors shared some public TCRs, even though most TCR sequences were rare. The study labeled 164 TCR beta chains cytomegalovirus-associated.

Primers: 60 Vbeta forward and 13 Jbeta reverse. Measured with immunoSEQ multiplex PCR; TCRdb has only the in-frame clones, and not every one. The repertoire holds 190,000 or so clones, with roughly 87% as singletons. The CDR3 contains 17 residues. V trimming: 4 bases; J trimming: 5 bases; junction bases outside the gene matches: 8. The germline V gene encodes CDR1 SGHRS and CDR2 YFSETQ. To note about this clone: Its matching antigen is unknown.

This receptor was taken from a man over 45 in good health and CMV-seronegative. The gene calls are TRBV5-1 and TRBJ2-5; 16 bases are shared with TRBD2. The sequenced sample consisted of PBMCs. The CDR3 bases are TGCGCCAGCAGCCTGGGACTAGCGGGAGGGGGTCGGGAGACCCAGTACTTC. Amino acids: CASSLGLAGGGRETQYF.